Below are 20 T cell receptor beta chains sequenced from a single sample in a study of post-analysis software for immune sequencing data. Study outcomes and limitations: The five TRBV segments detected at higher frequency in patients than in controls included TRBV5-6, TRBV5-1 and TRBV20-1.

These receptors lack a known antigen. Unique-molecular-identifier-tagged TCR beta cDNA libraries were used. TCRdb itself ran the PCR reads through MiXCR, one entry per CDR3 protein. This table has around 200,000 distinct CDR3 sequences, 29% appearing once. Sample: blood. The receptor set was obtained from a girl younger than 18 with multiple sclerosis.

This clonotype was detected many times. The V and J genes are TRBV30 and TRBJ1-4, with a possible D match to TRBD1 (6 bases). The V gene lost 0 bases and the J gene lost 3 bases, with 11 bases spanning the gap. This CDR3 has 15 residues. The V gene's germline CDR1 is GTSNPN and CDR2 SVGIG (reference sequence). DNA for the CDR3: TGTGCCTGGAGTGTAGGGGGGACGGCTAATGAAAAACTGTTTTTT. Translating it yields CAWSVGGTANEKLFF. Variable domain in full (rest from reference TRBV30 and TRBJ1-4): SQTIHQWPATLVQPVGSPLSLECTVEGTSNPNLYWYRQAAGRGLQLLFYSVGIGQISSEVPQNLSASRPQDRQFILSSKKLLLSDSGFYLCAWSVGGTANEKLFFGSGTQLSVL.

In nucleotides, the CDR3 is TGCGCCAGCACCCAGGCGGGAGTCCCACTCTACAATGAGCAGTTCTTC. Encoded protein: CASTQAGVPLYNEQFF. The chain couples TRBV5-1 to TRBJ2-1; 7 nucleotides agree with TRBD2. Germline V gene lookup returns CDR1 SGHRS and CDR2 YFSETQ. Losses at the gene ends were 6 bases for V and 3 bases for J; bases not matched to a gene: 12. This CDR3 has 16 residues.

There are a few counts of this clonotype. The V and J genes are TRBV20-1 and TRBJ2-7; the D call may be TRBD1 or TRBD2 (6 bases each). The CDR3 is 15 amino acids. CDR1 DFQATT and CDR2 SNEGSKA come from the germline V gene (reference sequence). Trimming took off 3 bases at V and 3 bases at J, with 18 bases between the two ends. CDR3 residues: CSARGGSTGRYEQYF. CDR3 DNA sequence: TGCAGTGCTAGGGGGGGCTCCACGGGCCGCTACGAGCAGTACTTC.

This clonotype was seen ten or more times. The chain combines TRBV20-1 with TRBJ2-5, with 16 bases that match TRBD2. Germline CDR1 and CDR2: DFQATT and SNEGSKA (reference sequence). V shed 5 bases, J shed 3 bases, and the junction held 6 bases outside the gene matches. The CDR3 has 16 amino acids. CDR3 sequence (DNA): TGCAGTGCTCCCGGGACTAGCGGGAGGGGAAAAGAGACCCAGTACTTC. This encodes CSAPGTSGRGKETQYF.

This clonotype was seen a handful of times. J is TRBJ2-3 and V is TRBV7-3; D may correspond to TRBD1 or TRBD2 (6 bases each). The CDR3 spans 16 residues. V lost 5 bases and J 0 bases, leaving 15 bases between the germline ends. From germline, CDR1 is SGHTA and CDR2 FQGTGA. The CDR3 nucleotides read TGTGCCAGCAGCCTCAAGGGGGGCGCTAGCACAGATACGCAGTATTTT. Translated, it gives CASSLKGGASTDTQYF.

This clonotype occurred a few times. The chain links TRBV3-1 to TRBJ2-1, with 10 positions matching TRBD2. The J call is in doubt because the DNA end fits TRBJ2-7 better. The CDR3 is 16 amino acids. CDR1 is LGHDT, CDR2 YNNKEL, per germline (reference sequence). DNA of the CDR3: TGTGCCAGCAGCCAAAGCGGGGGGGGTTCCTACAATGAGCAGTACTTC. Translating gives CASSQSGGGSYNEQYF.

This chain connects TRBV6-1 to TRBJ2-2; 11 positions agree with TRBD2. The CDR3 loop spans 17 amino acids. V shed 7 bases, J shed 6 bases, and the junction held 13 bases outside the gene matches. Per the germline V gene, CDR1 is MNHNS and CDR2 is SASEGT. CDR3 residues: CASIRSGLAGGSGELFF. The CDR3 bases are TGTGCCAGCATCCGGAGCGGGCTAGCGGGGGGATCCGGGGAGCTGTTTTTT.

This clonotype was seen more than once but under ten times. V is TRBV6-5 and J is TRBJ2-7; D is possibly TRBD1 (7 bases). Per germline, CDR1 MNHEY and CDR2 SVGAGI. CDR3 length: 14 amino acids. The V gene lost 6 bases and the J gene lost 0 bases, with 12 bases spanning the gap. CDR3 loop: CASSRRGASYEQYF. In nucleotides, the CDR3 is TGTGCCAGCAGCCGCAGGGGGGCCTCCTACGAGCAGTACTTC.

A few counts support this clonotype. This rearrangement joins TRBV28 to TRBJ2-1; 9 positions match TRBD1. The CDR3 is 15 amino acids. J lost 6 bases, V lost 5 bases, and 8 bases had no gene match. CDR1 is MDHEN, CDR2 SYDVKM, per germline. The CDR3 is CASSPPTGGPNEQFF. CDR3 nucleotides: TGTGCCAGCAGTCCACCGACAGGGGGTCCCAATGAGCAGTTCTTC.

This clonotype was observed a few times. CDR3 sequence (DNA): TGCGCCAGCAGCTTTGGGGGTGTAGAGACCCAGTACTTC. The encoded protein is CASSFGGVETQYF. The chain links TRBV5-1 to TRBJ2-5; D may correspond to TRBD1 or TRBD2 (5 bases each). The CDR3 extends over 13 amino acids. The germline V gene has CDR1 SGHRS and CDR2 YFSETQ. Trimming removed 2 bases from V and 4 bases from J, with 9 bases in between.

This clonotype was counted a few times. This rearrangement joins TRBV18 to TRBJ1-2; D is unclear. The CDR3 runs to 14 residues. Germline CDR1 KGHSH, CDR2 LQKENI. Trimming left V 4 bases short and J 1 base short, with 10 bases between. The CDR3, as DNA: TGTGCCAGCTCACATAGGCTTGTTAACTATGGCTACACCTTC. It yields the protein CASSHRLVNYGYTF.

This clonotype was detected a few times. The genes are TRBV2 and TRBJ2-5; maybe TRBD1 (5 bases). The CDR3 is 14 residues long. Per the germline V gene, CDR1 is SNHLY and CDR2 is FYNNEI. Trimming stripped 2 bases from V and 5 bases from J, with 12 bases between. As DNA, the CDR3 is TGTGCCAGCAGTGAATTCTGGGGCACGGAGACCCAGTACTTC. This translates into CASSEFWGTETQYF.

In regard to this clonotype: This sequence may be a read error, since a much larger clone differs from it by one base. The gene calls are TRBV5-1 and TRBJ2-1; either TRBD1 or TRBD2 may fit D (5 bases each). The end of the DNA is better explained by TRBJ2-7, so the J call may be wrong. CDR3 length equals 18 residues. The germline V gene encodes CDR1 SGHRS and CDR2 YFSETQ. CDR3 sequence (DNA): TGCGCCAGCAGCAGGGCGGTCCGGGACCAGAGCTCCTACAATGAGCAGTACTTC. Its protein is CASSRAVRDQSSYNEQYF.

Notes on this clonotype: Given a much more abundant clone one base away, this may be a read error. The DNA for the CDR3 is TGTGCCGGCAGCTTAGCGGCCGGCACAGATACGCAGTATTTT. Protein product: CAGSLAAGTDTQYF. The gene calls are TRBV7-2 and TRBJ2-3, with D possibly being TRBD2 (6 bases). The CDR3 spans 14 residues. CDR1 and CDR2 (germline): SGHTA, FQGNSA.

This clonotype came up a few times. This rearrangement joins TRBV6-2 or TRBV6-3 to TRBJ2-5; perhaps D is TRBD1 or TRBD2 (5 bases each). The V gene lost 6 bases and the J gene lost 1 base, with 21 bases spanning the gap. Germline CDR1 and CDR2: MNHEY and SVGEGT. The CDR3 sequence is 17 residues long. CDR3 region: CASRLAGTSRAQETQYF. The CDR3, as DNA: TGTGCCAGCAGACTTGCCGGGACCTCTCGTGCCCAAGAGACCCAGTACTTC.

Of note for this clonotype: This clone may be a read error of a much larger clone one base away. The chain uses TRBV15 and TRBJ2-5; 7 bases match TRBD2. Germline V gives CDR1 LNHNV, CDR2 YYDKDF (reference sequence). This CDR3 has 15 residues. The junction had 14 bases not matched to a gene; V was cut back by 2 bases and J by 11 bases. The CDR3 is CATSRKAGLYNEQYF. In DNA form, the CDR3 reads TGTGCCACCAGCAGAAAAGCGGGACTCTACAATGAGCAGTACTTC.

The chain employs TRBV12-3 or TRBV12-4 and TRBJ1-2; 8 bases map to TRBD1. CDR3 size: 17 residues. With V trimmed by 6 bases and J by 4 bases, 16 bases remained unmatched. The CDR3: CASSLRQGLYEGYGYTF. The CDR3 DNA reads TGTGCCAGCAGCCTCCGACAGGGGCTCTATGAAGGCTATGGCTACACCTTC.

V and J are TRBV14 and TRBJ1-1; D unresolved. The ends were cut back, 4 bases at V and 1 base at J, with 10 bases in the middle. Germline V gene sequence: CDR1 SGHDN, CDR2 FVKESK. The length of the CDR3 is 14 residues. The chain's CDR3 is CASSLLPGNTEAFF. The DNA of the CDR3 is TGTGCCAGCAGCCTTCTACCGGGGAACACTGAAGCTTTCTTT. Variable domain in full (rest from reference TRBV14 and TRBJ1-1): EAGVTQFPSHSVIEKGQTVTLRCDPISGHDNLYWYRRVMGKEIKFLLHFVKESKQDESGMPNNRFLAERTGGTYSTLKVQPAELEDSGVYFCASSLLPGNTEAFFGQGTRLTVV.

Of note for this clonotype: A much larger clone differs by one base, so this may be a read error. The chain joins TRBV12-3 or TRBV12-4 to TRBJ2-5, with 7 nucleotides matching TRBD1. There are 12 residues in the CDR3. Trimming took 8 bases from V and 5 from J; bases not matched to a gene: 5. In DNA, the CDR3 is TGTGCCAGCCAGACAGGGTGGGAGACCCAGTACTTC. Protein product: CASQTGWETQYF.

This clonotype came up many times. Here the CDR3 DNA reads TGCAGTGCTAGAGATGGTCGAGGGGGAGTATACGAGCAGTACTTC. This codes for CSARDGRGGVYEQYF. This chain connects TRBV20-1 to TRBJ2-7; the D gene is possibly TRBD1 (6 bases). V lost 0 bases to trimming and J lost 4 bases, with 16 bases between them. There are 15 residues in the CDR3. Germline CDR1 is DFQATT and CDR2 is SNEGSKA (reference sequence).